This T cell receptor beta chain was recorded in a study of T cells in Graves' hyperthyroidism and ophthalmopathy. TCR beta CDR3 region amplification was performed from RNA transcripts. The TCR CDR3 first-round RT-PCR relied on the HTBI primer set. TCRdb called the multiplex PCR reads again in MiXCR, with one record for every CDR3 protein. The table has roughly 300,000 distinct CDR3 sequences, under 25% seen once. Graves' hyperthyroidism was deemed stable given no ophthalmopathy progression within 18 months. The hyperthyroidism was newly diagnosed and had lasted under 2 months; the patients were aged 18 to 65. PBMCs were sourced from less than 12 ml fresh peripheral blood. From germline, CDR1 is GTSNPN and CDR2 SVGIG (reference sequence). V lost 3 bases, J lost 2 bases, and 16 bases lay in between. This CDR3 is built from 15 residues. This clonotype was counted at least ten times.

The sequence came from a woman aged 45-65 years with Graves' hyperthyroidism. The chain has TRBV30 and TRBJ1-2; D ambiguous. Specimen: blood. CDR3 region: CAWSHLRQINYGYTF. CDR3 sequence (DNA): TGTGCCTGGAGCCACCTTAGGCAGATCAACTATGGCTACACCTTC. The full variable domain, with the rest looked up from reference TRBV30 and TRBJ1-2, is SQTIHQWPATLVQPVGSPLSLECTVEGTSNPNLYWYRQAAGRGLQLLFYSVGIGQISSEVPQNLSASRPQDRQFILSSKKLLLSDSGFYLCAWSHLRQINYGYTFGSGTRLTVV.